The 12 T cell receptor beta chains below come from one sample, sequenced in a study of blood T cells in healthy people across ages. Primers used in a second PCR of roughly 6 to 11 cycles were a sample-barcoded 5' primer and a J-beta primer mix. TCRdb re-analysed the 5' RACE reads in MiXCR, keeping a single row per CDR3 protein. The sample yields about 730,000 distinct CDR3 sequences, roughly 47% seen once. Specimen: blood. The receptor source for this set is a woman aged 60-75 years in good health.

This clonotype was recorded once. The J gene is TRBJ2-5, the V gene TRBV20-1; possibly TRBD2 for D (6 bases). The end of the DNA fits TRBJ2-7 better, so the J call may be wrong. The CDR3 covers 14 residues. CDR1 and CDR2 (germline): DFQATT, SNEGSKA (reference sequence). DNA of the CDR3: TGCAGTGCTGGGGTCCACGGGAGCCCCTACGAGCAGTACTTC. This codes for CSAGVHGSPYEQYF.

There are a few counts of this clonotype. The rearrangement links TRBV5-6 to TRBJ1-1; D uncertain. This CDR3 has 14 amino acids. From germline, CDR1 is SGHDT and CDR2 YYEEEE. Trimming shortened V by 2 bases and J by 3 bases, and 11 bases separated the two germline ends. The CDR3 sequence is CASSFKSSYTEAFF. The CDR3 region has the DNA TGTGCCAGCAGCTTCAAGTCGAGCTACACTGAAGCTTTCTTT.

This clonotype was recorded many times. The chain couples TRBV3-1 to TRBJ2-1; maybe TRBD2 (5 bases). This CDR3 comprises 16 residues. The germline V and J ends were trimmed by 1 base and 4 bases, with 14 bases remaining between them. The germline V gene has CDR1 LGHDT and CDR2 YNNKEL (reference sequence). In nucleotides, the CDR3 is TGTGCCAGCAGCCAAGCGGGGTTTAACTCATACAATGAGCAGTTCTTC. It translates to CASSQAGFNSYNEQFF.

The gene calls are TRBV3-1 and TRBJ1-2; 10 nucleotides line up with TRBD1. Germline V gene data show CDR1 as LGHDT and CDR2 as YNNKEL (reference sequence). V was pared by 2 bases and J by 1 base, with 7 bases of the junction left unmatched. This CDR3 region has 17 residues. The CDR3 nucleotides read TGTGCCAGCAGCCAAAATCCCGGGACAGGGGATAACTATGGCTACACCTTC. The encoded protein is CASSQNPGTGDNYGYTF. Variable domain in full (rest from reference TRBV3-1 and TRBJ1-2): DTAVSQTPKYLVTQMGNDKSIKCEQNLGHDTMYWYKQDSKKFLKIMFSYNNKELIINETVPNRFSPKSPDKAHLNLHINSLELGDSAVYFCASSQNPGTGDNYGYTFGSGTRLTVV.

This chain uses TRBV20-1 with TRBJ1-6, with D perhaps TRBD1 (5 bases). CDR1 and CDR2 (germline): DFQATT, SNEGSKA (reference sequence). V was pared by 4 bases and J by 6 bases, with 16 bases between. The CDR3 is made up of 15 amino acids. CDR3 nucleotides: TGCAGTGCTAAGTTGGGCTCAGGGAGTAATTCACCCCTCCACTTT. This sequence encodes CSAKLGSGSNSPLHF.

This clonotype was found many times. The chain combines TRBV29-1 with TRBJ2-7, with D possibly matching TRBD1 (5 bases). The CDR3 covers 13 residues. V lost 5 bases to trimming and J lost 2 bases, with 13 bases between them. Germline CDR1 reads SQVTM; CDR2 reads ANQGSEA. CDR3 loop: CSVQIQGTYEQYF. CDR3 bases: TGCAGCGTTCAAATTCAGGGCACCTACGAGCAGTACTTC.

This clonotype was detected only a few times. The chain has TRBV5-1 and TRBJ2-1; D ambiguous. Germline-derived CDR1 and CDR2 are SGHRS and YFSETQ. CDR3 size: 11 residues. V was clipped by 3 bases and J by 9 bases, with 7 bases between them. The CDR3: CASSSLREQFF. CDR3 sequence (DNA): TGCGCCAGCAGCTCTCTTCGTGAGCAGTTCTTC.

This rearrangement joins TRBV11-1 to TRBJ2-2; 11 nucleotides line up with TRBD2. Germline V gene data show CDR1 as SGHAT and CDR2 as FQDESV (reference sequence). Germline trimming cut 5 bases from V and 2 bases from J; bases unmatched to any gene: 4. The CDR3 spans 16 residues. CDR3 DNA sequence: TGTGCCAGCAGCACTGGGACTAGCGGAAACACCGGGGAGCTGTTTTTT. Protein sequence: CASSTGTSGNTGELFF.

This clonotype was observed a single time. The chain links TRBV6-1 to TRBJ1-5; no firm D call. V shed 2 bases and J shed 4 bases, with 6 bases lying between them. CDR1 is MNHNS and CDR2 is SASEGT in the germline V gene. The CDR3 has 13 residues. CDR3 residues: CASSETINQPQHF. CDR3 DNA: TGTGCCAGCAGTGAAACAATAAATCAGCCCCAGCATTTT.

The sample holds a few counts of this clonotype. V and J are TRBV6-2 or TRBV6-3 and TRBJ1-2, with D perhaps TRBD1 (5 bases). Germline assignment: CDR1 MNHEY and CDR2 SVGEGT. Trimming cost V 6 bases and J 0 bases, with 17 bases left between them. This CDR3 has 16 residues. The CDR3 is CASRQPRVASNYGYTF. The CDR3 bases are TGTGCCAGCAGGCAACCCAGGGTCGCATCTAACTATGGCTACACCTTC.

The chain joins TRBV10-3 to TRBJ2-7; 14 bases are shared with TRBD2. The germline gives CDR1 ENHRY, CDR2 SYGVKD. The V segment lost 10 bases and the J segment 7 bases; nucleotides outside the gene matches: 6. This CDR3 comprises 13 residues. CDR3 in amino acids: CATGLAGASEQYF. In DNA, the CDR3 is TGTGCCACGGGACTAGCGGGAGCCAGTGAGCAGTACTTC.

This clonotype appeared a single time. The junction departs from germline at one end; a sequencing error may be responsible. The DNA for the CDR3 is TGTACCAGCAGTTCGACTAGCGGGGGGACAGATACGCAGTATTTT. It encodes CTSSSTSGGTDTQYF. J is TRBJ2-3 and V is TRBV27, with 13 positions matching TRBD2. Germline-derived CDR1 and CDR2 are MNHEY and SMNVEV (reference sequence). The length of the CDR3 is 15 residues.